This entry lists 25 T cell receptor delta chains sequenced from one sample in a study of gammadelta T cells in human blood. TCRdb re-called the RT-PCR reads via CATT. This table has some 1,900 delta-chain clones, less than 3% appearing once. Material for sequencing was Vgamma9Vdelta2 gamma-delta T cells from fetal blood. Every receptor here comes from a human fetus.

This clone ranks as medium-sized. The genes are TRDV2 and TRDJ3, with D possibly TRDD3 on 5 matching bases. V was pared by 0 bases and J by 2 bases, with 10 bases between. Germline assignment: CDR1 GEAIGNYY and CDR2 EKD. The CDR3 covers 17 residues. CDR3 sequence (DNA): TGTGCCTGTGACACCGTTAAGGATACCTGGGACACCCGACAGATGTTTTTC. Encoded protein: CACDTVKDTWDTRQMFF.

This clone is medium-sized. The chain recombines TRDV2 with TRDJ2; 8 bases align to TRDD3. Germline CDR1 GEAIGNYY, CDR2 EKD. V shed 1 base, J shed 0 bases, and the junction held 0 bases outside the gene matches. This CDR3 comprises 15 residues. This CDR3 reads CACDTGDTLTAQLFF. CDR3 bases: TGTGCCTGTGACACGGGGGATACTTTGACAGCACAACTCTTCTTT.

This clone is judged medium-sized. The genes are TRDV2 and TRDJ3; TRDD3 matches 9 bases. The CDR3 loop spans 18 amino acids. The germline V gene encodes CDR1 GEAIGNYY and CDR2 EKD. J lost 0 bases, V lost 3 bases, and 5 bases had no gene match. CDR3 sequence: CACDLLGDRSWDTRQMFF. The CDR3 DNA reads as TGTGCCTGTGACCTACTGGGGGACCGCTCCTGGGACACCCGACAGATGTTTTTC.

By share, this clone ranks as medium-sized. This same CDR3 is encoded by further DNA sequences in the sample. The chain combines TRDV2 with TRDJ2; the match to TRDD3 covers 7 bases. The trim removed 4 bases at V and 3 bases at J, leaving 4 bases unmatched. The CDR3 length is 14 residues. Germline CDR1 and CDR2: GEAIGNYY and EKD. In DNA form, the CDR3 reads TGTGCCTGTGATCCTTGGGGGATGACAGCACAACTCTTCTTT. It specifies CACDPWGMTAQLFF.

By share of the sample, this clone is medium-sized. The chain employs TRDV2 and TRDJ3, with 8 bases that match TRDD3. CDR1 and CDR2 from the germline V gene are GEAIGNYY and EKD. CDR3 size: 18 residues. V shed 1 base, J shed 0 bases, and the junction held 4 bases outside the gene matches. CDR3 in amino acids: CACDTGGFSSWDTRQMFF. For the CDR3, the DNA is TGTGCCTGTGACACTGGGGGATTTAGCTCCTGGGACACCCGACAGATGTTTTTC.

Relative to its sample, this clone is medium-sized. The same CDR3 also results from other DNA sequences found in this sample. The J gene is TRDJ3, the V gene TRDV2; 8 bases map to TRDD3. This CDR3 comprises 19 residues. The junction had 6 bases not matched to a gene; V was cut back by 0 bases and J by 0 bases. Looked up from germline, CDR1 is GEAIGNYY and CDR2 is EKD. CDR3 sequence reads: CACDTGAGGNSWDTRQMFF. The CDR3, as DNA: TGTGCCTGTGACACCGGTGCTGGGGGAAACTCCTGGGACACCCGACAGATGTTTTTC.

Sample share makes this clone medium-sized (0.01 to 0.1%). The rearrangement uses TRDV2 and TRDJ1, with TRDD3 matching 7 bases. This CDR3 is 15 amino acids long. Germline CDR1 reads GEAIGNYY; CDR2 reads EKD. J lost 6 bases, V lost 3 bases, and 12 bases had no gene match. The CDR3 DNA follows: TGTGCCTGTGACGTGTTGGGATACCCGGGGCATAAACTCATCTTT. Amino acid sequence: CACDVLGYPGHKLIF.

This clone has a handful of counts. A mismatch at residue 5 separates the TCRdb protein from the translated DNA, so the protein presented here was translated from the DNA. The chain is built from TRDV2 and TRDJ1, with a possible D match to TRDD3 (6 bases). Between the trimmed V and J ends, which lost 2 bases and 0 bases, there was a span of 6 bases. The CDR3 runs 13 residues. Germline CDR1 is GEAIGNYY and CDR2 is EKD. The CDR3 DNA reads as TGTGCCTGTGACAGGGGATACACCGATAAACTCATCTTT. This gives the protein CACDRGYTDKLIF.

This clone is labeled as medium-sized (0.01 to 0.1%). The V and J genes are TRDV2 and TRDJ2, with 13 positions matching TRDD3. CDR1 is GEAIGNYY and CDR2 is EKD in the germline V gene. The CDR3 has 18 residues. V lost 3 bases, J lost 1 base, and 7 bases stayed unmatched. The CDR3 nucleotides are TGTGCCTGTGACCCTGTACTGGGGGATACGCTTTTGACAGCACAACTCTTCTTT. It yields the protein CACDPVLGDTLLTAQLFF.

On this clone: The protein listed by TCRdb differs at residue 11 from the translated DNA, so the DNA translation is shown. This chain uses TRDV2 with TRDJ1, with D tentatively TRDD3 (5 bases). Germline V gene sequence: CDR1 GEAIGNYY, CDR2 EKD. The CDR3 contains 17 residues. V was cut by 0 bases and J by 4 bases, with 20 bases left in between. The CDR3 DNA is TGTGCCTGTGACACCGGGGGGCCATTTAAGCAAGTCGATAAACTCATCTTT. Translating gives CACDTGGPFKQVDKLIF.

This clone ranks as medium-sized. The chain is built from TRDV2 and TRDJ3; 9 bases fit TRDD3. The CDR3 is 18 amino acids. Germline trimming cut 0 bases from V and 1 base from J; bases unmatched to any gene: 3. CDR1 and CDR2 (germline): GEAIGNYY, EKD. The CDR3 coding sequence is TGTGCCTGTGACACCGTTACTGGGGGATCCTGGGACACCCGACAGATGTTTTTC. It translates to CACDTVTGGSWDTRQMFF.

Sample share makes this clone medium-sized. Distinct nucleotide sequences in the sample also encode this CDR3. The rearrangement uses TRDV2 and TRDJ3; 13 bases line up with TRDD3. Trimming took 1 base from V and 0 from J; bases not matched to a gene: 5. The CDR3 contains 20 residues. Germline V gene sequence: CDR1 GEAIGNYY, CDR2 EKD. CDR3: CACDTYWGIRSSWDTRQMFF. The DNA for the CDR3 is TGTGCCTGTGACACGTACTGGGGGATACGCAGCTCCTGGGACACCCGACAGATGTTTTTC.

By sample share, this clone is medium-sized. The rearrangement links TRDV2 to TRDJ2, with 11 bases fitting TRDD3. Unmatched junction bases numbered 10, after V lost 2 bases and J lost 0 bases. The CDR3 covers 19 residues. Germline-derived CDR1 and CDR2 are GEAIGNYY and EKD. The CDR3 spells CACDIVLGDKEALTAQLFF. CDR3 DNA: TGTGCCTGTGACATAGTACTGGGGGATAAGGAGGCTTTGACAGCACAACTCTTCTTT.

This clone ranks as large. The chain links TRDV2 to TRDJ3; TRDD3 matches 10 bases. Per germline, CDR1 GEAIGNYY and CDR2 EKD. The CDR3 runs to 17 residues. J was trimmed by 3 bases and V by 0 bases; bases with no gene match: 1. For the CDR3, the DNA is TGTGCCTGTGACACCGCTGGGGGATACTGGGACACCCGACAGATGTTTTTC. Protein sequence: CACDTAGGYWDTRQMFF.

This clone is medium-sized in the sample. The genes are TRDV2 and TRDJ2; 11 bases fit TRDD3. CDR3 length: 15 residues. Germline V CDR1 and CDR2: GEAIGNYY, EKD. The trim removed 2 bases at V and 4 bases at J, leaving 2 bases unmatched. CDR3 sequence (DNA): TGTGCCTGTGACATACTGGGGGATAGGACAGCACAACTCTTCTTT. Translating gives CACDILGDRTAQLFF.

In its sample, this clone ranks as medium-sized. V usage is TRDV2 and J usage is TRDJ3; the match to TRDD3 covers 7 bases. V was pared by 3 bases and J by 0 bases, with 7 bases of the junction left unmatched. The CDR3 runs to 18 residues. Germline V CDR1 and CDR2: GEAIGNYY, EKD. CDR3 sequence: CACDEGDPHSWDTRQMFF. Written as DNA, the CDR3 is TGTGCCTGTGACGAGGGGGATCCCCACTCCTGGGACACCCGACAGATGTTTTTC.

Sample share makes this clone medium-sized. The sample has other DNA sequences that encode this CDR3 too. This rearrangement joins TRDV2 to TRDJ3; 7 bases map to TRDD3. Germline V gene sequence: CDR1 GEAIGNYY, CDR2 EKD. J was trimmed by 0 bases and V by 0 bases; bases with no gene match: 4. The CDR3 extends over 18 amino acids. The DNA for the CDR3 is TGTGCCTGTGACACCGCTGGGGGTAGCTCCTGGGACACCCGACAGATGTTTTTC. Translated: CACDTAGGSSWDTRQMFF.

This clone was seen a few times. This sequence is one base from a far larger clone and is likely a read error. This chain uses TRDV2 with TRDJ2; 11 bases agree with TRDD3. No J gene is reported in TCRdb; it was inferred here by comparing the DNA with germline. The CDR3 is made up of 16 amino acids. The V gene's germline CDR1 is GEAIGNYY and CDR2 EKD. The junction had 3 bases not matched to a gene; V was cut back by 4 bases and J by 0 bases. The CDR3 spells CACDVLGDTLTAQLFF. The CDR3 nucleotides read TGTGCCTGTGATGTACTGGGGGATACTTTGACAGCACAACTCTTCTTT.

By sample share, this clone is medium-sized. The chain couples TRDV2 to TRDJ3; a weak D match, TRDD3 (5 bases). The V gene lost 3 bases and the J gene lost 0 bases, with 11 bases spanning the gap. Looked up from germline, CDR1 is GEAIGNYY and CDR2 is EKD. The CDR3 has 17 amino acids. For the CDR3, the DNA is TGTGCCTGTGACTCTTCTGGGAGCTCCTGGGACACCCGACAGATGTTTTTC. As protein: CACDSSGSSWDTRQMFF.

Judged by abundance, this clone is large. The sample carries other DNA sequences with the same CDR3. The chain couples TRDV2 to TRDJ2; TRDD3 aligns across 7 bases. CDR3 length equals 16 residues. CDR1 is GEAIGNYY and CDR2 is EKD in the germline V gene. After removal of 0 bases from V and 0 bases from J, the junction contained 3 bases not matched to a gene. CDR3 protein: CACDTVGDTLTAQLFF. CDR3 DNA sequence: TGTGCCTGTGACACCGTCGGGGATACTTTGACAGCACAACTCTTCTTT.

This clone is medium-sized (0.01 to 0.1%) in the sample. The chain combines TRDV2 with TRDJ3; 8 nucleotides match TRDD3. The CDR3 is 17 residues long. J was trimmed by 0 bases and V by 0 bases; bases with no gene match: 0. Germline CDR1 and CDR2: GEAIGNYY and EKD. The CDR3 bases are TGTGCCTGTGACACCGGGATACGCTCCTGGGACACCCGACAGATGTTTTTC. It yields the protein CACDTGIRSWDTRQMFF.

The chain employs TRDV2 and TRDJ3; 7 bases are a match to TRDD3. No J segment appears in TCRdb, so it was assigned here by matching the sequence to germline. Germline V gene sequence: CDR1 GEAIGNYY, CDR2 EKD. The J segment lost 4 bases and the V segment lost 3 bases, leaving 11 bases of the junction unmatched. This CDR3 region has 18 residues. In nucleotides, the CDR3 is TGTGCCTGTGACTCCGTACTGGGGAAATGGTGGGACACCCGACAGATGTTTTTC. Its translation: CACDSVLGKWWDTRQMFF.

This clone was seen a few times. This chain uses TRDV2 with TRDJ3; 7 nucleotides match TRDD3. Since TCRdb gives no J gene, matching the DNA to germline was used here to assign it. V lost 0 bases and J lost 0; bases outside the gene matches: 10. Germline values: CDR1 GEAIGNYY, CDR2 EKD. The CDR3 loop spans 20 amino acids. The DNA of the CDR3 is TGTGCCTGTGACACCGCGGCCTGGGGGTCAAGCTCCTGGGACACCCGACAGATGTTTTTC. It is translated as CACDTAAWGSSSWDTRQMFF.

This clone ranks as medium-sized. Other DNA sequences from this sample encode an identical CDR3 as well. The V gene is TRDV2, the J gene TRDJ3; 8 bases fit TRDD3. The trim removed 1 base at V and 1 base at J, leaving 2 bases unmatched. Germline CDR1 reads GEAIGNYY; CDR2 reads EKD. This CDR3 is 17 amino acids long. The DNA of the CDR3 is TGTGCCTGTGACACGACTGGGGGGTCCTGGGACACCCGACAGATGTTTTTC. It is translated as CACDTTGGSWDTRQMFF.

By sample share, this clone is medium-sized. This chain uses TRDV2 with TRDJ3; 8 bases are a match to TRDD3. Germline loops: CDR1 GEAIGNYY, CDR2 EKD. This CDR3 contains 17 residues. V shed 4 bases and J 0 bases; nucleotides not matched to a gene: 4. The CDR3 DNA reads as TGTGCCTGTGATCCCTGGGGGAGCTCCTGGGACACCCGACAGATGTTTTTC. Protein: CACDPWGSSWDTRQMFF.